The clone carrying this TCR beta chain has ten or more counts. The sample belongs to a study of tumor-infiltrating lymphocytes in oesophageal squamous cell carcinoma. Via MiXCR, TCRdb re-called the PCR reads, giving one row per CDR3 protein. The sample has under 8,500 distinct CDR3 sequences, approximately 15% seen once; the top ten hold around 13%. This CDR3 comprises 15 residues. The germline gives CDR1 WSHSY, CDR2 SAAADI. V trimming: 7 bases; J trimming: 2 bases; junction bases outside the gene matches: 7. The V and J genes are TRBV10-2 and TRBJ1-5; TRBD1 agrees at 8 bases. The receptor was isolated from a male donor with esophageal squamous cell carcinoma. Sequences were obtained from blood. The CDR3 sequence is CASTQGGQGNQPQHF. CDR3 DNA sequence: TGCGCCAGCACCCAGGGGGGACAGGGCAATCAGCCCCAGCATTTT.